Presented here are 10 T cell receptor beta chains from one specimen sequenced in a study of OX40 agonist ivuxolimab in advanced cancers. Some clones are missing from TCRdb's copy, which holds only in-frame ones; the method was immunoSEQ multiplex PCR. The data show more than 80,000 clones, roughly nine tenths seen once. Sequencing used CD4+ or CD8+ T cells sorted from blood, obtained in a trial of the OX40 agonist ivuxolimab. These receptors all stem from an adult with an advanced solid tumor such as melanoma, head and neck, liver or kidney cancer.

A few counts support this clone. The V and J genes are TRBV7-2 and TRBJ2-3; D call uncertain. The germline gives CDR1 SGHTA, CDR2 FQGNSA. V was shortened by 5 bases and J by 6 bases, with 18 bases between the two germline ends. This CDR3 region has 15 residues. The CDR3 DNA reads TGTGCCAGCAGCGTCAACCCAGGTACCCCGGATACGCAGTATTTT. Translated: CASSVNPGTPDTQYF.

The CDR3 nucleotides are TGTGCCAGCAGGGGACCTGCTAGGACCCGCCGACCCGACCCGCGGGAGACCCAGTACTTC. Protein product: CASRGPARTRRPDPRETQYF. The chain is built from TRBV28 and TRBJ2-5; perhaps D is TRBD1 or TRBD2 (5 bases each). This CDR3 has 20 residues. Between the trimmed V and J ends, which lost 6 bases and 5 bases, there was a span of 34 bases. Germline V gene data show CDR1 as MDHEN and CDR2 as SYDVKM. Supplemented by reference TRBV28 and TRBJ2-5, the full variable domain reads DVKVTQSSRYLVKRTGEKVFLECVQDMDHENMFWYRQDPGLGLRLIYFSYDVKMKEKGDIPEGYSVSREKKERFSLILESASTNQTSMYLCASRGPARTRRPDPRETQYFGPGTRLLVL.

The rearrangement links TRBV7-2 to TRBJ1-2, with 9 bases that match TRBD1. This CDR3 comprises 14 residues. CDR1 SGHTA and CDR2 FQGNSA come from the germline V gene. V was clipped by 3 bases and J by 6 bases; unmatched bases: 5. The CDR3 sequence: CASSFAQGADGYTF. In DNA form, the CDR3 reads TGTGCCAGCAGCTTCGCACAGGGGGCCGATGGCTACACCTTC.

This clone showed up just once. CDR3 amino acids: CASSVEGGTSGIYNEQFF. Here the CDR3 DNA reads TGTGCCAGCAGCGTAGAGGGCGGGACTAGCGGGATATACAATGAGCAGTTCTTC. The chain carries TRBV9 and TRBJ2-1; 13 bases map to TRBD2. CDR3 length: 18 amino acids. Germline trimming cut 0 bases from V and 4 bases from J; bases unmatched to any gene: 7. Germline CDR1 is SGDLS and CDR2 is YYNGEE.

The DNA of the CDR3 is TGTGCCTGGAGTGGCCAGGCTAAAGAGACCCAGTACTTC. It translates to CAWSGQAKETQYF. The chain joins TRBV30 to TRBJ2-5; no reliable D call. The V end lost 1 base, the J end lost 3 bases, and 9 bases lay between the germline ends. This CDR3 region has 13 residues. Germline CDR1 and CDR2: GTSNPN and SVGIG (reference sequence). The full variable domain, its missing parts supplied by reference TRBV30 and TRBJ2-5, is SQTIHQWPATLVQPVGSPLSLECTVEGTSNPNLYWYRQAAGRGLQLLFYSVGIGQISSEVPQNLSASRPQDRQFILSSKKLLLSDSGFYLCAWSGQAKETQYFGPGTRLLVL.

CDR3 sequence: CASSRPVDYEQYF. For the CDR3, the DNA is TGTGCCAGCAGTCGCCCGGTTGACTACGAGCAGTACTTC. The chain links TRBV7-2 to TRBJ2-7; D is undetermined. The germline V gene has CDR1 SGHTA and CDR2 FQGNSA. The CDR3 is 13 residues long. Trimming left V 6 bases short and J 3 bases short, with 12 bases between. Drawing the rest from reference TRBV7-2 and TRBJ2-7, the complete variable domain is GAGVSQSPSNKVTEKGKDVELRCDPISGHTALYWYRQSLGQGLEFLIYFQGNSAPDKSGLPSDRFSAERTGGSVSTLTIQRTQQEDSAVYLCASSRPVDYEQYFGPGTRLTVT.

This chain connects TRBV11-2 to TRBJ2-5; no clear D gene. The V and J ends lost 2 bases and 5 bases respectively, with 6 bases between them. Germline V CDR1 and CDR2: SGHAT, FQNNGV. This CDR3 is 12 amino acids long. CDR3 sequence (DNA): TGTGCCAGCAGCTTAATGGCGGAGACCCAGTACTTC. It is translated as CASSLMAETQYF.

The chain uses TRBV30 and TRBJ2-3, with 8 bases fitting TRBD1. The junction had 6 bases not matched to a gene; V was cut back by 0 bases and J by 10 bases. The CDR3 spans 13 residues. Germline assignment: CDR1 GTSNPN and CDR2 SVGIG (reference sequence). CDR3 in DNA: TGTGCCTGGAGTGTACTTCGGACAGGGTCGCAGTATTTT. It yields the protein CAWSVLRTGSQYF.

The genes are TRBV10-1 and TRBJ1-1; 9 nucleotides align to TRBD1. CDR1 is WNHNN and CDR2 is SYGVQD in the germline V gene (reference sequence). The J segment lost 5 bases and the V segment lost 2 bases, leaving 12 bases of the junction unmatched. The length of the CDR3 is 17 residues. The CDR3 coding sequence is TGCGCCAGCAGTGAGCGGGAGCTCGGGACAGGGAATACTGAAGCTTTCTTT. Translating gives CASSERELGTGNTEAFF.

The chain couples TRBV6-1 to TRBJ1-6; 7 bases align to TRBD1. CDR3 length: 13 amino acids. The germline V gene encodes CDR1 MNHNS and CDR2 SASEGT. V lost 8 bases, J lost 6 bases, and 4 bases stayed unmatched. The chain's CDR3 is CASVGQTNSPLHF. The CDR3 DNA is TGTGCCAGCGTGGGACAGACTAATTCACCCCTCCACTTT.